What follows are 14 T cell receptor beta chains derived from one specimen sequenced in a study of blood T cell repertoires in COVID-19. Libraries were prepared by immunoSEQ multiplex PCR; TCRdb keeps only in-frame clonotypes and omits some of them. The sample comprises around 190,000 clones, about 82% of which are singletons, and 5.6% rests with the top ten. Sequencing was performed on PBMCs or T cells enriched from blood (not recorded which). These receptors were obtained from a middle-aged man with acute COVID-19.

J is TRBJ1-6 and V is TRBV30; D remains unclear. Germline V gene data show CDR1 as GTSNPN and CDR2 as SVGIG (reference sequence). Trimming took 0 bases from V and 5 from J, leaving 11 bases between them. The CDR3 runs 15 residues. For the CDR3, the DNA is TGTGCCTGGAGTGTACTATCGGGAAATAATTCACCCCTCCACTTT. Its protein product is CAWSVLSGNNSPLHF.

This clone has just a few counts. The chain joins TRBV6-5 to TRBJ1-1; possibly TRBD1 for D (6 bases). The CDR3 runs to 14 residues. The germline gives CDR1 MNHEY, CDR2 SVGAGI. Trimming pared 4 bases from V and 5 bases from J, leaving 14 bases between. The CDR3 sequence is CASSSRQRGTEAFF. The CDR3 coding sequence is TGTGCCAGCAGTTCGCGACAGAGGGGGACTGAAGCTTTCTTT.

This chain connects TRBV28 to TRBJ1-2, with D unresolved. CDR3 length: 11 amino acids. Germline CDR1 and CDR2: MDHEN and SYDVKM. The V end lost 5 bases, the J end lost 8 bases, and 9 bases lay between the germline ends. For the CDR3, the DNA is TGTGCCAGCAGTCTAGGTCTAGGCTACACCTTC. It codes for CASSLGLGYTF.

The CDR3 nucleotides read TGTGCCAGCAGCTTAAAGGGTTCTGTCCGGCCGGGACTAGCTATCCAGACCCAGTACTTC. This translates into CASSLKGSVRPGLAIQTQYF. The chain carries TRBV7-3 and TRBJ2-5; TRBD2 matches 9 bases. V shed 1 base, J shed 6 bases, and the junction held 21 bases outside the gene matches. This CDR3 region has 20 residues. The germline gives CDR1 SGHTA, CDR2 FQGTGA.

The chain couples TRBV19 to TRBJ1-2; unclear D gene. The V end lost 5 bases, the J end lost 6 bases, and 25 bases lay between the germline ends. Germline V gene sequence: CDR1 LNHDA, CDR2 SQIVND (reference sequence). The CDR3 runs to 17 residues. CDR3 nucleotide sequence: TGTGCCAGTAGTCGTGGTGGGGTGTCCGCCGGGGTAAATGGCTACACCTTC. It codes for CASSRGGVSAGVNGYTF.

This clone appeared a single time. The chain has TRBV12-2 and TRBJ2-1; no DNA check was done on the table's D call, TRBD2. TRBV12-2 is shown as a pseudogene. The CDR3 sequence is 15 residues long. This chain's CDR3 is CASRARLAGDDEQFF. In DNA form, the CDR3 reads TGTGCAAGTCGCGCCCGACTAGCGGGAGACGATGAGCAGTTCTTC.

This clone was seen a few times. The chain recombines TRBV24-1 with TRBJ2-7, with a tentative D call TRBD2 (6 bases). Germline values: CDR1 KGHDR, CDR2 SFDVKD. The V and J ends lost 5 bases and 2 bases respectively, with 15 bases between them. The CDR3 totals 15 residues. CDR3 in DNA: TGTGCCACCAGTGGAGTAGCTAGCGAAGCCTACGAGCAGTACTTC. This gives the protein CATSGVASEAYEQYF.

The chain uses TRBV27 and TRBJ1-1; D gene ambiguous. CDR1 is MNHEY, CDR2 SMNVEV, per germline (reference sequence). The length of the CDR3 is 14 residues. Trimming left V 0 bases short and J 1 base short, with 6 bases between. DNA for the CDR3: TGTGCCAGCAGTTTATCACTTCCGAACACTGAAGCTTTCTTT. Its protein product is CASSLSLPNTEAFF.

V and J are TRBV9 and TRBJ2-7; a weak D match, TRBD1 (5 bases). Germline V gives CDR1 SGDLS, CDR2 YYNGEE. Between the trimmed V and J ends, which lost 8 bases and 2 bases, there was a span of 14 bases. The CDR3 sequence is 13 residues long. The CDR3, as DNA: TGTGCCAGTGGAAGGGGCGCCCCCTACGAGCAGTACTTC. Translating it yields CASGRGAPYEQYF.

This chain connects TRBV28 to TRBJ1-4, with D uncertain. This CDR3 comprises 14 residues. Trimming took off 5 bases at V and 4 bases at J, with 11 bases between the two ends. The germline V gene has CDR1 MDHEN and CDR2 SYDVKM. CDR3 region: CASSSPQVNEKLFF. Here the CDR3 DNA reads TGTGCCAGCAGTAGTCCCCAGGTTAATGAAAAACTGTTTTTT.

The chain links TRBV5-6 to TRBJ1-5, with D maybe TRBD1 (5 bases). Looked up from germline, CDR1 is SGHDT and CDR2 is YYEEEE. Trimming pared 4 bases from V and 11 bases from J, leaving 16 bases between. The CDR3 spans 13 residues. As DNA, the CDR3 is TGTGCCAGCAGCCGGGACTCAGATCGCGCCCAGCATTTT. It is translated as CASSRDSDRAQHF.

The chain recombines TRBV3-1 (or the pseudogene TRBV3-2) with TRBJ1-4, with a tentative D call TRBD1 (5 bases). CDR1 and CDR2 (germline): LGHDT, YNNKEL (reference sequence). V was pared by 0 bases and J by 3 bases, with 11 bases between. The CDR3 totals 16 residues. CDR3 region: CASSQDPGGANEKLFF. DNA for the CDR3: TGTGCCAGCAGCCAAGACCCCGGGGGGGCTAATGAAAAACTGTTTTTT.

This clone showed up just a few times. This chain connects TRBV5-5 to TRBJ2-7; 11 bases map to TRBD2. CDR1 is SGHKS and CDR2 is YYEKEE in the germline V gene (reference sequence). This CDR3 contains 14 residues. After removal of 3 bases from V and 2 bases from J, the junction contained 1 base not matched to a gene. The CDR3 here is CASSYSGRAYEQYF. The CDR3 coding sequence is TGTGCCAGCAGCTATAGCGGGAGGGCCTACGAGCAGTACTTC.

The gene calls are TRBV28 and TRBJ1-6, with 9 bases identical to TRBD1. The CDR3 runs to 14 residues. The trim removed 8 bases at V and 12 bases at J, leaving 11 bases unmatched. Germline CDR1 and CDR2: MDHEN and SYDVKM. CDR3 protein: CASGQGLRREPLHF. As DNA, the CDR3 is TGTGCCAGCGGACAGGGGCTCCGGCGCGAACCCCTCCACTTT.